This record looks at one T cell receptor (beta chain) sequence and its context. Antigen specificity is unknown. V dropped 6 bases and J dropped 4 bases, with 16 bases sitting between them. CDR3 size: 15 residues. Germline values: CDR1 LNHDA, CDR2 SQIVND (reference sequence). Researchers ran the PCR with 60 Vbeta and 13 Jbeta primers. Measured with immunoSEQ multiplex PCR; TCRdb has only the in-frame clones, and not every one. The sample has 170,000 or so clones, about 80% seen once. Everyone who donated was a healthy bone marrow donor. These data come from a study of cytomegalovirus exposure and HLA in healthy donors. General study points: In a later analysis, specific HLA alleles were associated with more than 15,000 TCR beta sequences at a 0.05 false discovery rate. In a later analysis, common viral pathogens appeared linked to several of the most significant clusters. A later analysis showed HLA-associated TCR beta chains outstripping equally common others in clonal expansion.

The sequencing sample was made of PBMCs. This receptor was taken from a man aged 18 to 29 in good health and CMV-seronegative. The genes are TRBV19 and TRBJ2-1; D is possibly TRBD1 (6 bases). The CDR3 coding sequence is TGTGCCAGTAGGAACCGAGGGGGTATATACAATGAGCAGTTCTTC. It encodes CASRNRGGIYNEQFF.